The 29 T cell receptor beta chains below all came from one sample that was sequenced in a study of T cells after yellow fever vaccination. TCRdb processed the 5' RACE reads anew with MiXCR; each CDR3 protein has one entry. Of some 560,000 distinct CDR3 sequences listed, 17% are singletons. The sample was PBMCs, taken about 5 days after the first yellow fever vaccination. These TCRs come from a man between 18 and 35 years old who received the YFV17D yellow fever vaccine.

The table lists this clonotype with many counts. J is TRBJ2-5 and V is TRBV7-2, with no clear D. The V gene's germline CDR1 is SGHTA and CDR2 FQGNSA. V was clipped by 0 bases and J by 4 bases, with 15 bases between them. The CDR3 extends over 16 amino acids. The CDR3 protein is CASSLAHPEVSETQYF. CDR3 bases: TGTGCCAGCAGCTTAGCCCACCCCGAGGTTTCAGAGACCCAGTACTTC.

This chain links TRBV6-1 with TRBJ2-7; 7 nucleotides agree with TRBD1. The CDR3 contains 14 residues. The V and J ends lost 6 bases and 0 bases, in that order; junction bases with no gene match: 5. The germline CDR1 and CDR2 sequences are MNHNS and SASEGT. CDR3 coding DNA: TGTGCCAGCAGAAACAGGGGAATCTCCTACGAGCAGTACTTC. This translates into CASRNRGISYEQYF.

This clonotype was seen more than once but under ten times. This chain links TRBV6-2 or TRBV6-3 with TRBJ2-5; 9 positions match TRBD1. Germline V gene sequence: CDR1 MNHEY, CDR2 SVGEGT. Trimming took 1 base from V and 5 from J; bases not matched to a gene: 5. The CDR3 contains 15 residues. The CDR3 region has the DNA TGTGCCAGCAGTTACTTCGACAGGGGGATGGAGACCCAGTACTTC. Protein sequence: CASSYFDRGMETQYF.

Only a few counts were recorded for this clonotype. V usage is TRBV5-5 and J usage is TRBJ2-3; 9 nucleotides line up with TRBD2. J lost 2 bases, V lost 3 bases, and 13 bases had no gene match. Germline loops: CDR1 SGHKS, CDR2 YYEKEE (reference sequence). The CDR3 is 18 residues long. CDR3 protein: CASSSRPPSGVFTDTQYF. CDR3 DNA sequence: TGTGCCAGCAGCTCAAGGCCGCCTAGCGGGGTGTTCACAGATACGCAGTATTTT. The full variable domain, its missing parts supplied by reference TRBV5-5 and TRBJ2-3, is DAGVTQSPTHLIKTRGQQVTLRCSPISGHKSVSWYQQVLGQGPQFIFQYYEKEERGRGNFPDRFSARQFPNYSSELNVNALLLGDSALYLCASSSRPPSGVFTDTQYFGPGTRLTVL.

The chain recombines TRBV27 with TRBJ1-2; a possible D gene is TRBD1 (6 bases). The CDR3 sequence is 13 residues long. The ends were cut back, 4 bases at V and 5 bases at J, with 11 bases in the middle. CDR1 and CDR2 (germline): MNHEY, SMNVEV (reference sequence). CDR3 in amino acids: CASSYRVGYGYTF. The CDR3 bases are TGTGCCAGCAGTTACAGGGTAGGGTATGGCTACACCTTC.

In its sample, this clonotype was seen many times. This sequence joins TRBV20-1 and TRBJ2-1, with D tentatively TRBD2 (5 bases). The CDR3 covers 16 residues. With 0 bases removed from V and 0 bases from J, the gap between germline ends came to 12 bases. Germline V CDR1 and CDR2: DFQATT, SNEGSKA (reference sequence). For the CDR3, the DNA is TGCAGTGCTAGAGACCCCCGGGGAGACTCCTACAATGAGCAGTTCTTC. It specifies CSARDPRGDSYNEQFF.

The chain uses TRBV4-1 and TRBJ1-3; D remains unclear. Germline V gene sequence: CDR1 MGHRA, CDR2 YSYEKL. V shed 1 base and J shed 0 bases, with 13 bases lying between them. The CDR3 length is 17 residues. This chain's CDR3 is CASSQVLVGYSGNTIYF. DNA for the CDR3: TGCGCCAGCAGCCAAGTGTTGGTAGGATACTCTGGAAACACCATATATTTT.

This clonotype was seen only a few times. J is TRBJ2-3 and V is TRBV18; the D call may be TRBD1 or TRBD2 (6 bases each). Germline values: CDR1 KGHSH, CDR2 LQKENI. Trimming took 4 bases from V and 1 from J, leaving 18 bases between them. The CDR3 sequence is 17 residues long. The CDR3 bases are TGTGCCAGCTCACTCAATCAGGGGAGGCAGGGCACAGATACGCAGTATTTT. Translating gives CASSLNQGRQGTDTQYF. Using reference TRBV18 and TRBJ2-3 for the parts outside the CDR3, the full variable domain is NAGVMQNPRHLVRRRGQEARLRCSPMKGHSHVYWYRQLPEEGLKFMVYLQKENIIDESGMPKERFSAEFPKEGPSILRIQQVVRGDSAAYFCASSLNQGRQGTDTQYFGPGTRLTVL.

This clonotype has more than one count but fewer than ten. The chain joins TRBV7-9 to TRBJ2-1, with D possibly TRBD2 on 6 matching bases. This CDR3 has 16 residues. The V gene lost 3 bases and the J gene lost 4 bases, with 16 bases spanning the gap. Germline V gives CDR1 SEHNR, CDR2 FQNEAQ (reference sequence). The CDR3, as DNA: TGTGCCAGCAGCTTGGGACGGGACTTCATATACAATGAGCAGTTCTTC. Its protein is CASSLGRDFIYNEQFF.

This sequence joins TRBV7-3 and TRBJ1-6, with D possibly matching TRBD1 (6 bases). CDR1 is SGHTA and CDR2 is FQGTGA in the germline V gene. Trimming shortened V by 6 bases and J by 8 bases, and 14 bases separated the two germline ends. CDR3 length equals 14 residues. In DNA, the CDR3 is TGTGCCAGCAGTCGGGACAAAACCTATTCACCCCTCCACTTT. Protein sequence: CASSRDKTYSPLHF. The full variable domain, completed using reference TRBV7-3 and TRBJ1-6, is GAGVSQTPSNKVTEKGKYVELRCDPISGHTALYWYRQSLGQGPEFLIYFQGTGAADDSGLPNDRFFAVRPEGSVSTLKIQRTERGDSAVYLCASSRDKTYSPLHFGNGTRLTVT.

The chain joins TRBV29-1 to TRBJ1-1; D gene uncertain. The V and J ends lost 4 bases and 1 base respectively, with 7 bases between them. This CDR3 has 12 residues. Per the germline V gene, CDR1 is SQVTM and CDR2 is ANQGSEA. DNA of the CDR3: TGCAGCGTTGGGCAGGCGAACACTGAAGCTTTCTTT. Protein: CSVGQANTEAFF.

This clonotype was picked up a small number of times. CDR3 nucleotide sequence: TGTGCCAGCAGTCCATTGGAGGGCTATTACGAGCAGTACGTC. This gives the protein CASSPLEGYYEQYV. The gene calls are TRBV28 and TRBJ2-7, with a possible D match to TRBD2 (6 bases). There are 14 residues in the CDR3. The V end lost 5 bases, the J end lost 4 bases, and 15 bases lay between the germline ends. Looked up from germline, CDR1 is MDHEN and CDR2 is SYDVKM.

This clonotype was recorded once. The chain has TRBV4-1 and TRBJ2-7, with 9 nucleotides matching TRBD1. V lost 6 bases and J lost 4; bases outside the gene matches: 7. CDR1 MGHRA and CDR2 YSYEKL come from the germline V gene. This CDR3 is 14 amino acids long. CDR3 sequence (DNA): TGCGCCAGCAGTAAGGGACAGGGTTCATACGAGCAGTACTTC. Translation: CASSKGQGSYEQYF.

This clonotype occurred a few times. The V and J genes are TRBV12-3 or TRBV12-4 and TRBJ2-3; 7 bases agree with TRBD1. This CDR3 comprises 12 residues. V lost 5 bases and J lost 8; bases outside the gene matches: 4. This chain's CDR3 is CASSRAGGTQYF. The CDR3 DNA is TGTGCCAGCAGTCGCGCAGGGGGTACGCAGTATTTT.

This chain connects TRBV6-2 or TRBV6-3 to TRBJ2-2, with D unclear. The V gene lost 0 bases and the J gene lost 5 bases, with 16 bases spanning the gap. The CDR3 contains 17 residues. Germline CDR1 MNHEY, CDR2 SVGEGT. The CDR3 sequence: CASSYSPYSPGTGELFF. CDR3 DNA sequence: TGTGCCAGCAGTTACTCACCCTACAGCCCTGGGACCGGGGAGCTGTTTTTT.

The V call is TRBV21-1, the J call TRBJ2-2; the table's D gene call, TRBD1, was not cross checked with the DNA. TRBV21-1 is annotated as a pseudogene. The CDR3 contains 17 residues. In DNA, the CDR3 is TGTGCCAGCCCCCCGGCAGGGGGCGAAGCGAACACCGGGGAGCTGTTTTTT. It encodes CASPPAGGEANTGELFF.

The genes are TRBV3-1 and TRBJ2-5; no definite D call. The CDR3 loop spans 13 amino acids. The V and J ends lost 6 bases and 5 bases respectively, with 13 bases between them. Germline V CDR1 and CDR2: LGHDT, YNNKEL (reference sequence). CDR3 DNA: TGTGCCAGCAGTCTTCAATCCCCGGAGACCCAGTACTTC. It yields the protein CASSLQSPETQYF.

This clonotype showed up just a few times. V usage is TRBV27 and J usage is TRBJ2-1; 7 nucleotides align to TRBD2. From germline, CDR1 is MNHEY and CDR2 SMNVEV (reference sequence). The CDR3 is 15 amino acids. J was trimmed by 4 bases and V by 2 bases; bases with no gene match: 5. The CDR3 region is CASSLREGRYNEQFF. The CDR3, as DNA: TGTGCCAGCAGTTTAAGGGAGGGCAGATACAATGAGCAGTTCTTC.

Only a few counts were recorded for this clonotype. The chain couples TRBV7-2 to TRBJ1-3; D is unresolved. This CDR3 contains 14 residues. The germline V and J ends were trimmed by 0 bases and 8 bases, with 11 bases remaining between them. From germline, CDR1 is SGHTA and CDR2 FQGNSA. CDR3 in DNA: TGTGCCAGCAGCTTAGCGCACACTACGCACACCATATATTTT. Amino acid sequence: CASSLAHTTHTIYF.

V and J are TRBV6-2 or TRBV6-3 and TRBJ1-2; D not certain. V lost 5 bases, J lost 0 bases, and 13 bases lay in between. The CDR3 extends over 15 amino acids. Looked up from germline, CDR1 is MNHEY and CDR2 is SVGEGT. CDR3 loop: CASSPLDGANYGYTF. DNA of the CDR3: TGTGCCAGCAGTCCTCTCGACGGAGCTAACTATGGCTACACCTTC.

This clonotype has at least ten counts. At one boundary the junction diverges from the germline segment, which might be a read error. The V call is TRBV7-7, the J call TRBJ2-5; D may be TRBD2 (5 bases). The CDR3 totals 13 residues. CDR1 is SSHAT and CDR2 is FNYEAQ in the germline V gene (reference sequence). In DNA, the CDR3 is TGTGCTAGCAGCTTAGCGAGCCCGGAGGCCCAGTACTTC. Its protein product is CASSLASPEAQYF.

Only a few counts were recorded for this clonotype. The chain combines TRBV7-3 with TRBJ2-3, with D uncertain. Germline V lookup: CDR1 SGHTA, CDR2 FQGTGA. The CDR3 spans 14 residues. The V end was cut by 8 bases, the J end by 2 bases, with 14 bases between. CDR3 DNA sequence: TGTGCCAGCGCCACGGGCGGATTCACAGATACGCAGTATTTT. Amino acid sequence: CASATGGFTDTQYF.

This clonotype was picked up a small number of times. The chain joins TRBV7-2 to TRBJ1-1; D not resolved. The CDR3 sequence is 12 residues long. CDR1 is SGHTA, CDR2 FQGNSA, per germline. The ends were cut back, 6 bases at V and 4 bases at J, with 9 bases in the middle. The CDR3 reads CASRPSATEAFF. CDR3 nucleotides: TGTGCCAGCAGGCCGTCAGCCACTGAAGCTTTCTTT. The full variable domain, in which reference TRBV7-2 and TRBJ1-1 provide the parts outside the CDR3, is GAGVSQSPSNKVTEKGKDVELRCDPISGHTALYWYRQSLGQGLEFLIYFQGNSAPDKSGLPSDRFSAERTGGSVSTLTIQRTQQEDSAVYLCASRPSATEAFFGQGTRLTVV.

The rearrangement joins TRBV5-1 to TRBJ2-3; 8 positions agree with TRBD2. The germline CDR1 and CDR2 sequences are SGHRS and YFSETQ. CDR3 size: 16 residues. V trimming: 4 bases; J trimming: 3 bases; junction bases outside the gene matches: 10. CDR3 sequence reads: CASSPGGGLWTDTQYF. CDR3 DNA sequence: TGCGCCAGCAGCCCTGGCGGGGGGTTGTGGACAGATACGCAGTATTTT.

The chain is built from TRBV7-8 and TRBJ1-6; D might be TRBD1 (5 bases). CDR1 SGHVS and CDR2 FQNEAQ come from the germline V gene. CDR3 length: 14 amino acids. V lost 4 bases and J lost 6, with 10 bases in between. CDR3 sequence reads: CASSSPGPNSPLHF. CDR3 nucleotides: TGTGCCAGCAGCTCCCCGGGGCCTAATTCACCCCTCCACTTT.

V usage is TRBV6-1 and J usage is TRBJ2-3, with D perhaps matching TRBD1 (6 bases). The CDR3 spans 13 residues. V was pared by 5 bases and J by 6 bases, with 12 bases between. The V gene's germline CDR1 is MNHNS and CDR2 SASEGT. The CDR3 reads CASSPQGMDTQYF. For the CDR3, the DNA is TGTGCCAGCAGTCCCCAGGGGATGGATACGCAGTATTTT.

The chain combines TRBV5-1 with TRBJ1-1; D not resolved. V gave up 3 bases and J gave up 3 bases, with 12 bases separating them. The CDR3 runs 14 residues. Germline CDR1 and CDR2: SGHRS and YFSETQ. CDR3 in amino acids: CASSSGLRDTEAFF. DNA for the CDR3: TGCGCCAGCAGCTCGGGCCTACGAGACACTGAAGCTTTCTTT.

This clonotype was seen a handful of times. V gene TRBV27 combines with J gene TRBJ2-7; D gene unclear. The CDR3 consists of 13 residues. V lost 3 bases to trimming and J lost 4 bases, with 10 bases between them. CDR1 is MNHEY and CDR2 is SMNVEV in the germline V gene (reference sequence). CDR3 loop: CASSLIGDYEQYF. CDR3 DNA: TGTGCCAGCAGTTTGATTGGGGATTACGAGCAGTACTTC.

This clonotype was counted ten times or more. V gene TRBV24-1 combines with J gene TRBJ2-2; D remains unclear. CDR1 and CDR2 from the germline V gene are KGHDR and SFDVKD. Deletions cut 3 bases from V and 4 bases from J, with 8 bases between. The CDR3 is 14 amino acids. The CDR3 reads CATSDQTVTGELFF. CDR3 sequence (DNA): TGTGCCACCAGTGATCAGACGGTCACCGGGGAGCTGTTTTTT.